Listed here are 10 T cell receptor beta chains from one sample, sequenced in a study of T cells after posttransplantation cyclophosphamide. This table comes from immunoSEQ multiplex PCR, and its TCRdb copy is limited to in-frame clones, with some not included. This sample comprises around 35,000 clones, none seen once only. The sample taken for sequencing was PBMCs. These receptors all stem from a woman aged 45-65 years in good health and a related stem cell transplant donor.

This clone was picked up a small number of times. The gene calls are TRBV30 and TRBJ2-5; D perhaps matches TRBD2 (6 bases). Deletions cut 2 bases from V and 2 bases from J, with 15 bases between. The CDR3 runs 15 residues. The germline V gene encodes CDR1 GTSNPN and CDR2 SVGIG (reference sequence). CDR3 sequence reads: CAWSIGASVQETQYF. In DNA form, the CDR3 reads TGTGCCTGGAGTATAGGGGCTAGCGTACAAGAGACCCAGTACTTC.

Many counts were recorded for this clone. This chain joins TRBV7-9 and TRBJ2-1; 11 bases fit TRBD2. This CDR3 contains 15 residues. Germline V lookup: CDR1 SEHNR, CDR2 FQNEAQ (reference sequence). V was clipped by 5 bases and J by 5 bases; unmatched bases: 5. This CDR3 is CASSTLAGGHNEQFF. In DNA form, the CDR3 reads TGTGCCAGCAGCACCCTAGCGGGGGGTCACAATGAGCAGTTCTTC.

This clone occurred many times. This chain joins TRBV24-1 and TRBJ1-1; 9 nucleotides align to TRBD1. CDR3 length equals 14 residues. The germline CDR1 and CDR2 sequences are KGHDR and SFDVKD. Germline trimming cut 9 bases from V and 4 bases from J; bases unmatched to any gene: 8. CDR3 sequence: CATERTGEGTEAFF. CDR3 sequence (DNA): TGTGCCACCGAGCGGACAGGGGAGGGCACTGAAGCTTTCTTT.

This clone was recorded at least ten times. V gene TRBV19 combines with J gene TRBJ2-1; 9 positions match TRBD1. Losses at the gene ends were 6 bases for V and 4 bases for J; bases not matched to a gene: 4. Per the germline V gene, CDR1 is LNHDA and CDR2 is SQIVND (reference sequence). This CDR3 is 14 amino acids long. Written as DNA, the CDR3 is TGTGCCAGTAGAAAGGGACAGGGATACAATGAGCAGTTCTTC. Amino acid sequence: CASRKGQGYNEQFF.

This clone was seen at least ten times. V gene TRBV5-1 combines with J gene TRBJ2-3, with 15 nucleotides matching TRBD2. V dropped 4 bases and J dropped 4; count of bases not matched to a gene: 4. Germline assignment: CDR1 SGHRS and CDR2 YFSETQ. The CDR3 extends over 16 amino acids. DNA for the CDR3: TGCGCCAGCAGCCCGGGACTAGCGGGAGGAGCAGATACGCAGTATTTT. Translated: CASSPGLAGGADTQYF.

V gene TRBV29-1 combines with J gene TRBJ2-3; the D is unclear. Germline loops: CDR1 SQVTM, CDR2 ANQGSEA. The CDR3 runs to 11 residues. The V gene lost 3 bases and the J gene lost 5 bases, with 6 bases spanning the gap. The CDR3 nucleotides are TGCAGCGTTGATTCCGTAGATACGCAGTATTTT. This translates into CSVDSVDTQYF.

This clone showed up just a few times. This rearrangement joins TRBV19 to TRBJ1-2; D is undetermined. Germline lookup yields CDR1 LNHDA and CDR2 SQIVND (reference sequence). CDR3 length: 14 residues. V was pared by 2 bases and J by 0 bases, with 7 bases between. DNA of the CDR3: TGTGCCAGTAGTATACTTGCAGCTAACTATGGCTACACCTTC. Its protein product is CASSILAANYGYTF.

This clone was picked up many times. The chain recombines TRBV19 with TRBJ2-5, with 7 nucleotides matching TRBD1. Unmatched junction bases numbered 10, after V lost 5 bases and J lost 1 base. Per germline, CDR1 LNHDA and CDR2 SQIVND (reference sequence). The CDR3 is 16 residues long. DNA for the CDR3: TGTGCCAGTAGTCCCCGGGACAGCATCACCCAAGAGACCCAGTACTTC. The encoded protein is CASSPRDSITQETQYF.

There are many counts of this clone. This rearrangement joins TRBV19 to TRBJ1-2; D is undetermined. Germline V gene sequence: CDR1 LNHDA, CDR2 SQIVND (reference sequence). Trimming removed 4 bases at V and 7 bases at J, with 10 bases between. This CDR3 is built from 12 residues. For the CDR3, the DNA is TGTGCCAGTAGTACCGGACTGGGTGGCTACACCTTC. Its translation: CASSTGLGGYTF.

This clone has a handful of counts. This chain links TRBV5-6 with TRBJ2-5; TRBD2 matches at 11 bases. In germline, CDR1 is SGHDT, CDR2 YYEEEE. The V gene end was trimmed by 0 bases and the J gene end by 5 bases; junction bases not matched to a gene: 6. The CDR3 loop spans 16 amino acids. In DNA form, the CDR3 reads TGTGCCAGCAGCTTGGTAGCGGGAGGGCCATTGGAGACCCAGTACTTC. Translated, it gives CASSLVAGGPLETQYF.